This T cell receptor (beta chain) was identified in a study of human T cells and chemical hapten exposure. Study details: Small pooled library volume differences mainly caused per-sample TCR yield variation.

Time point indicated: pre-sensitization, week 0. Treatment described: therapeutic diphenylcyclopropenone sensitization with weekly scalp DPC. The CDR3 runs to 12 residues. V lost 9 bases and J 7 bases, leaving 13 bases between the germline ends. General study findings and limits: While controls formed fewer of them, expanded TCRs formed significantly more large CDR3 similarity clusters.

This clonotype was counted only a few times. Its antigen remains unidentified. Via MiXCR, TCRdb re-called the RACE reads, giving one row per CDR3 protein. This table has more than 250,000 distinct CDR3 sequences, over 7.5% appearing once. This specimen consisted of whole blood, obtained in connection with sensitization to the hapten diphenylcyclopropenone (DPC). The chain employs TRBV12-3 or TRBV12-4 and TRBJ1-5; D remains ambiguous. This sequence originates from a man aged 18 to 29 with alopecia areata. Some clones in this sample may be carry-over from other donors' samples. The CDR3 region has the DNA TGTGCCAGTAAGTTGGGGATGCAGCCCCAGCATTTT. Translating gives CASKLGMQPQHF.